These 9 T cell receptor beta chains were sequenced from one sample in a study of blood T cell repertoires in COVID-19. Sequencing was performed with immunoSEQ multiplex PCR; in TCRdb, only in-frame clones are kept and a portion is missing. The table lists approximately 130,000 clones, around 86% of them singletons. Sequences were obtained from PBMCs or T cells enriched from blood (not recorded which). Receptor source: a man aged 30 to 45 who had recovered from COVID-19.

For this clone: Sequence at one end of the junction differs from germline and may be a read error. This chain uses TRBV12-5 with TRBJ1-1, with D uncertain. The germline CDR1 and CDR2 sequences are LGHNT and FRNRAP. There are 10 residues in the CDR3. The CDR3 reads CASGLLQILF. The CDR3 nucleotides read TGTGCTAGTGGTCTCCTTCAGATTCTCTTT. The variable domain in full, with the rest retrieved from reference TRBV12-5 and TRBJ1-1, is DARVTQTPRHKVTEMGQEVTMRCQPILGHNTVFWYRQTMMQGLELLAYFRNRAPLDDSGMPKDRFSAEMPDATLATLKIQPSEPRDSAVYFCASGLLQILFGQGTRLTVV.

As DNA, the CDR3 is TGTGCCAGCAGTTTAGAGGGAGGCCCCCAAGAGACCCAGTACTTC. It specifies CASSLEGGPQETQYF. The rearrangement joins TRBV28 to TRBJ2-5; D might be TRBD2 (6 bases). Trimming left V 2 bases short and J 1 base short, with 11 bases between. Per germline, CDR1 MDHEN and CDR2 SYDVKM. The CDR3 runs to 15 residues.

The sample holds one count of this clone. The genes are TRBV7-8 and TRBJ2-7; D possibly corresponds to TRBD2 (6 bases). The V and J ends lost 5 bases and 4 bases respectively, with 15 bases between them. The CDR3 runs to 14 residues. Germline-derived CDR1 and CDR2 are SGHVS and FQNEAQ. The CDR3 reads CASSPGGGSYEQYV. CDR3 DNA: TGTGCCAGCAGCCCCGGGGGAGGTAGTTACGAGCAGTACGTC.

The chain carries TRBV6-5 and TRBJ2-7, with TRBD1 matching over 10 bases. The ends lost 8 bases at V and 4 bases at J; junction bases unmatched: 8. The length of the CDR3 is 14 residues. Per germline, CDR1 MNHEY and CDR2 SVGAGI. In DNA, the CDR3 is TGTGCCAGCGACCCGGGACAGGGGCTTTACGAGCAGTACTTC. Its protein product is CASDPGQGLYEQYF.

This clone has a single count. The DNA of the CDR3 is TGTGCCAGCAGGGACAGCACTTATAGCAATCAGCCCCAGCATTTT. Protein: CASRDSTYSNQPQHF. This sequence joins TRBV27 and TRBJ1-5; D may be TRBD1 (6 bases). CDR1 is MNHEY, CDR2 SMNVEV, per germline (reference sequence). This CDR3 is 15 amino acids long. Trimming cost V 6 bases and J 0 bases, with 12 bases left between them.

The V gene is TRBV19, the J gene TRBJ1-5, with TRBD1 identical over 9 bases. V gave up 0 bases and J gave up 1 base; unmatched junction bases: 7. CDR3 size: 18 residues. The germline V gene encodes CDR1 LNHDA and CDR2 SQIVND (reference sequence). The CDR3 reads CASSIEPGQGGSNQPQHF. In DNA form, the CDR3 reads TGTGCCAGTAGTATAGAACCGGGACAGGGAGGGAGCAATCAGCCCCAGCATTTT.

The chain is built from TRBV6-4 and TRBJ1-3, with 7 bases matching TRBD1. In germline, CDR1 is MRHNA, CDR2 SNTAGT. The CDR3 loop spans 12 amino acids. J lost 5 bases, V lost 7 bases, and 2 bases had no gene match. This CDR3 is CASMGQRNTIYF. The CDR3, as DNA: TGTGCCAGCATGGGACAGCGAAACACCATATATTTT.

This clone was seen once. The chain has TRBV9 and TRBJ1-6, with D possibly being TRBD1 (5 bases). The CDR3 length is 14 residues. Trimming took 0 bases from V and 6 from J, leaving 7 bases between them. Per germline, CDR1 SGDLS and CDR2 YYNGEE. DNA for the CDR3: TGTGCCAGCAGCGTAGAGGGGCGTAATTCACCCCTCCACTTT. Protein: CASSVEGRNSPLHF.

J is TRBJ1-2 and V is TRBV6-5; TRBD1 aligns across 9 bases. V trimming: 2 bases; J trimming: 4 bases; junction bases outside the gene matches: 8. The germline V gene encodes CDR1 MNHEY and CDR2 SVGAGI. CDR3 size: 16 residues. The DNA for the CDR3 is TGTGCCAGCAGTTACCCACCGGGACAGGGATTCTATGGCTACACCTTC. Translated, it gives CASSYPPGQGFYGYTF.